This TCR beta chain is drawn from a study of identical twins' blood T cells. Study-wide findings and caveats: Abundant TCRbeta CDR3s overlapped more between twins than with unrelated donors.

Germline lookup yields CDR1 SGHDT and CDR2 YYEEEE. The CDR3 runs 15 residues. Trimming removed 0 bases from V and 0 bases from J; junction bases left unmatched: 0. Using its own MiXCR run on the 5' RACE reads, TCRdb lists one record per CDR3 protein. The table has a few hundred thousand distinct CDR3 sequences, 28% seen once. This clonotype has more than one count but fewer than ten. Its antigen is unidentified. Sequences were obtained from PBMCs. The genes are TRBV5-6 and TRBJ2-3, with 8 bases fitting TRBD1. This receptor was obtained from a woman aged 18-55 years in good health. Written as DNA, the CDR3 is TGTGCCAGCAGCTTGGGACAGGGGAGCACAGATACGCAGTATTTT. Translated, it gives CASSLGQGSTDTQYF.